A single T cell receptor beta chain is shown here with its context. This clonotype appeared many times. This receptor's antigen is unknown. The input lacks base qualities; no much larger clone sits a single base away. The time point label corresponds to: sample taken at primary tumor resection. Whole RNA extracted from tumor and nontumor lung tissue, or from cryopreserved PBMC samples, was used for TCR sequencing without cell sorting. Donors were some 67 patients with early-stage, untreated non-small cell lung cancer from the lung TRACERx cohort. Only patients with enough RNA available from two or more tumor regions were chosen for TCR sequencing. This record comes from a study of spatial heterogeneity in lung cancer (dated by TCRdb to about 2019). For the study in its entirety: Beta-chain transcripts were consistently detected in greater numbers than alpha-chain transcripts, which likely reflects a higher abundance of beta-chain transcripts. Nonsynonymous mutation counts, determined by whole-exome sequencing of tumor tissue, were related to features of the TCR repertoire. At surgery, both alpha and beta chains were TCR-sequenced in around 240 tumor regions, approximately 64 matched nontumor lung samples and over 50 PBMC samples. TCR alpha and beta repertoires were quantitatively compared across multiple tumor regions, matched nontumor lung and blood in non-small cell lung cancer. In the raw uncorrected reads, each unique combination of TCR and UMI appeared on average more than ten times.

Library generation was performed with 5' RACE. Sequenced on a NextSeq 500. To allow correction of PCR and sequencing errors, the TCR library protocol tagged every TCR cDNA molecule with a unique molecular identifier. From the authors' description of their analysis: Decombinator tools were used for TCR identification, UMI-based error correction and CDR3 extraction. TCRs above a frequency of 2 per 1,000, corresponding to the top 1% of the tumor frequency distribution, were defined as expanded. Each repertoire was subsampled 100 times to 5,000 TCRs, after which Renyi diversity was computed with the R vegan package. CDR3 similarity networks were constructed using string-kernel similarity of amino acid triplets, with links drawn between CDR3s whose pairwise similarity was above 0.82. Using fastp at Q25 and MiXCR, TCRdb reprocessed the public reads and kept productive beta chains. Rows matching on CDR3 protein sequence are summarized as one entry with the most common DNA and genes. The V and J calls come from TCRdb's annotation, not from the publication. The sample table records 25,000 or so distinct CDR3 sequences; about 4.5% of these occur just once. About 5% of the sample belongs to the ten largest clones.

Study-level results and caveats: Ubiquitous expanded tumor TCRs were found in blood more often at tumor resection than at routine follow-up. Confirming at a functional level the hypothesis that regional TCRs recognize regional mutations was considered to require additional single-cell paired TCR alpha and beta sequencing.

The germline V gene encodes CDR1 LNHNV and CDR2 YYDKDF (reference sequence). V trim: 0 bases; J trim: 4 bases; unmatched bases: 7. The CDR3, from cysteine to phenylalanine, totals 16 residues. The retained sequence is limited to the CDR3, 48 bases, with the frame set at the first base. Here the sequenced sample was PBMCs, taken at surgery. The chain is made from TRBV15 and TRBJ2-7, with 9 middle bases fitting TRBD1. The sequence was collected from a male donor with early-stage non-small cell lung cancer. The nucleotides read TGTGCCACCAGCAGAGATAGGGGGACAGGGACTTACGAGCAGTACTTC. Its product reads: CATSRDRGTGTYEQYF. The full variable domain, with segments outside the CDR3 supplied by the reference TRBV15 and TRBJ2-7 proteins, appears as DAMVIQNPRYQVTQFGKPVTLSCSQTLNHNVMYWYQQKSSQAPKLLFHYYDKDFNNEADTPDNFQSRRPNTSFCFLDIRSPGLGDTAMYLCATSRDRGTGTYEQYFGPGTRLTVT.